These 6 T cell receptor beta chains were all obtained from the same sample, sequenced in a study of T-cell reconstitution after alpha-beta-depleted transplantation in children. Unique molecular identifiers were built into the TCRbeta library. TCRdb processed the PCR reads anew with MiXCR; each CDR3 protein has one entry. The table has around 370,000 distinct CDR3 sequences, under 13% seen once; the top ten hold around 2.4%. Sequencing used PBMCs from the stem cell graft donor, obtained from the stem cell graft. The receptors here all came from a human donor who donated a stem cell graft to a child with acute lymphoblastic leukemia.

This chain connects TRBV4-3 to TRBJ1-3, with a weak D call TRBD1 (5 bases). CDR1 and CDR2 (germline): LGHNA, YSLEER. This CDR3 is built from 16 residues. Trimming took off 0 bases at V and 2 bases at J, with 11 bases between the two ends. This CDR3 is CASSQDWGVPGNTIYF. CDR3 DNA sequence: TGCGCCAGCAGCCAAGATTGGGGGGTCCCTGGAAACACCATATATTTT.

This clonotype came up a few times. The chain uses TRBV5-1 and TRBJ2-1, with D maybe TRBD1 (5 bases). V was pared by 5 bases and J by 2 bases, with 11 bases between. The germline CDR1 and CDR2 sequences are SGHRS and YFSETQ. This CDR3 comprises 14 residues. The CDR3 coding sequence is TGCGCCAGCAGACCCCTACAGGCCTACAATGAGCAGTTCTTC. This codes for CASRPLQAYNEQFF.

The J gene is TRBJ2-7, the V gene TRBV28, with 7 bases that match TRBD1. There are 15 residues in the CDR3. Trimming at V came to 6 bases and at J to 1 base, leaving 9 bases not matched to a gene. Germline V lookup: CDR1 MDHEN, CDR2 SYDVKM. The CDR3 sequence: CASRPTGTDSYEQYF. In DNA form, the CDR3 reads TGTGCCAGCAGACCGACCGGGACAGATTCCTACGAGCAGTACTTC. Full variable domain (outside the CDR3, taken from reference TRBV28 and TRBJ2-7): DVKVTQSSRYLVKRTGEKVFLECVQDMDHENMFWYRQDPGLGLRLIYFSYDVKMKEKGDIPEGYSVSREKKERFSLILESASTNQTSMYLCASRPTGTDSYEQYFGPGTRLTVT.

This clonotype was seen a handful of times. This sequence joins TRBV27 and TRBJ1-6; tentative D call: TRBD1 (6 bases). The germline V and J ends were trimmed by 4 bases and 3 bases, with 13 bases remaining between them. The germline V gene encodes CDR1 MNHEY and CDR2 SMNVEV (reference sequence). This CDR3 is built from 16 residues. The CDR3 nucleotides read TGTGCCAGCAGTTCCACACAGGGATTCTATAATTCACCCCTCCACTTT. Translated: CASSSTQGFYNSPLHF.

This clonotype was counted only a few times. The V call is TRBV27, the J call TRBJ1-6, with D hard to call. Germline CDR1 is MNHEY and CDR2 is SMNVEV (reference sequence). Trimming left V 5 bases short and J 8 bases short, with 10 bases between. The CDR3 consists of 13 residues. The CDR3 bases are TGTGCCAGCAGTCGCATCGGGGATTCACCCCTCCACTTT. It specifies CASSRIGDSPLHF.

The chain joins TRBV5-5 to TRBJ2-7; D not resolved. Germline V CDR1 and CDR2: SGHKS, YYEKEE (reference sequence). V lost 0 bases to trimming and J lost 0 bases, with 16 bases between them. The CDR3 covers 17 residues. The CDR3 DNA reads TGTGCCAGCAGCTTGGGTCCCTATCCGACGAGCTCCTACGAGCAGTACTTC. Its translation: CASSLGPYPTSSYEQYF.